Following are 27 T cell receptor beta chains from one sample sequenced in a study of cytotoxic CD8 clonotypes in ibrutinib-treated CLL. Some clones are missing from TCRdb's copy, which holds only in-frame ones; the method was immunoSEQ multiplex PCR. The sample shows 160,000 or so clones, less than 85% of them seen only once. The sequenced sample was PBMCs, obtained after 24 months of ibrutinib treatment. These receptors all stem from a human donor with chronic lymphocytic leukemia.

The genes are TRBV7-2 and TRBJ2-2; 7 bases match TRBD2. The J segment lost 5 bases and the V segment lost 1 base, leaving 4 bases of the junction unmatched. CDR1 and CDR2 from the germline V gene are SGHTA and FQGNSA. CDR3 length: 15 residues. The CDR3 coding sequence is TGTGCCAGCAGCTTAGGGACTAGAAGAACCGGGGAGCTGTTTTTT. This translates into CASSLGTRRTGELFF.

The chain carries TRBV5-4 and TRBJ2-2; the D is unclear. Trimming removed 4 bases from V and 0 bases from J, with 7 bases in between. The CDR3 has 14 residues. Germline CDR1 SGHNT, CDR2 YYREEE (reference sequence). The CDR3: CASSVGTNTGELFF. Written as DNA, the CDR3 is TGTGCCAGCAGCGTCGGAACGAACACCGGGGAGCTGTTTTTT.

The chain uses TRBV30 and TRBJ1-5; D is possibly TRBD1 (5 bases). Per the germline V gene, CDR1 is GTSNPN and CDR2 is SVGIG (reference sequence). V lost 4 bases and J lost 3, with 10 bases in between. This CDR3 comprises 13 residues. The CDR3 loop is CAWNTGYNQPQHF. The CDR3, as DNA: TGTGCCTGGAACACAGGATACAATCAGCCCCAGCATTTT.

This chain connects TRBV2 to TRBJ2-7; D perhaps matches TRBD1 (5 bases). The CDR3 is 13 amino acids. CDR1 and CDR2 (germline): SNHLY, FYNNEI. V shed 5 bases and J shed 0 bases, with 8 bases lying between them. The CDR3 DNA follows: TGTGCCAGCAGTTGGACATACTCCTACGAGCAGTACTTC. It specifies CASSWTYSYEQYF. Full variable domain (outside the CDR3, taken from reference TRBV2 and TRBJ2-7): EPEVTQTPSHQVTQMGQEVILRCVPISNHLYFYWYRQILGQKVEFLVSFYNNEISEKSEIFDDQFSVERPDGSNFTLKIRSTKLEDSAMYFCASSWTYSYEQYFGPGTRLTVT.

The chain couples TRBV2 to TRBJ1-6; TRBD1 aligns across 8 bases. The trim removed 3 bases at V and 6 bases at J, leaving 7 bases unmatched. Germline CDR1 reads SNHLY; CDR2 reads FYNNEI. The CDR3 has 16 amino acids. CDR3 DNA sequence: TGTGCCAGCAGTGACTTAGGACAGGGCCTTAATTCACCCCTCCACTTT. This encodes CASSDLGQGLNSPLHF.

Of note for this clone: Other DNA sequences of this sample code for an identical CDR3. The CDR3 DNA reads TGTGCCAGCAGCCAAGCAGGGGGCCAAACCTACGAGCAGTACTTC. Its translation: CASSQAGGQTYEQYF. The gene calls are TRBV4-2 and TRBJ2-7; 8 nucleotides line up with TRBD1. V gave up 1 base and J gave up 2 bases; unmatched junction bases: 4. This CDR3 has 15 amino acids. The V gene's germline CDR1 is LGHNA and CDR2 YNFKEQ.

This sequence joins TRBV7-3 and TRBJ1-1; D perhaps matches TRBD1 (6 bases). This CDR3 has 15 amino acids. The germline CDR1 and CDR2 sequences are SGHTA and FQGTGA. V was trimmed by 6 bases and J by 10 bases, leaving 24 bases between them. The CDR3 reads CASSPGGAQGPGAFF. The CDR3 DNA reads as TGTGCCAGCAGTCCCGGGGGGGCACAGGGTCCGGGAGCTTTCTTT.

The chain recombines TRBV7-2 with TRBJ2-7; TRBD2 matches at 9 bases. Germline CDR1 SGHTA, CDR2 FQGNSA. The junction had 10 bases not matched to a gene; V was cut back by 2 bases and J by 8 bases. This CDR3 is 15 amino acids long. CDR3 coding DNA: TGTGCCAGCAGCTTAACAGGTAGCGGGAGAGCCCAGCAGTACTTC. The encoded protein is CASSLTGSGRAQQYF. The entire variable domain, with the rest obtained from reference TRBV7-2 and TRBJ2-7, is as follows: GAGVSQSPSNKVTEKGKDVELRCDPISGHTALYWYRQSLGQGLEFLIYFQGNSAPDKSGLPSDRFSAERTGGSVSTLTIQRTQQEDSAVYLCASSLTGSGRAQQYFGPGTRLTVT.

This chain links TRBV6-6 with TRBJ1-5, with D uncertain. In germline, CDR1 is MNHNY, CDR2 SVGAGI (reference sequence). CDR3 length equals 12 residues. The V end lost 8 bases, the J end lost 2 bases, and 7 bases lay between the germline ends. Written as DNA, the CDR3 is TGTGCCAGCGAGGGAGGCAATCAGCCCCAGCATTTT. This translates into CASEGGNQPQHF.

The chain carries TRBV11-2 and TRBJ2-3, with no clear D. The CDR3 consists of 15 residues. Between the trimmed V and J ends, which lost 7 bases and 0 bases, there was a span of 14 bases. Germline V gives CDR1 SGHAT, CDR2 FQNNGV. The CDR3 sequence is CASTLQIGSTDTQYF. CDR3 nucleotide sequence: TGTGCCAGCACCCTCCAAATAGGTAGCACAGATACGCAGTATTTT.

On this clone itself: A junction end diverges from the germline sequence, so it may reflect a read error. This chain uses TRBV7-7 with TRBJ2-1, with 7 bases identical to TRBD1. This CDR3 has 17 amino acids. Germline V gene data show CDR1 as SSHAT and CDR2 as FNYEAQ (reference sequence). This CDR3 reads CASSLGVDREGDNEQFF. The CDR3 DNA reads TGTGCTAGCAGCTTGGGCGTTGACAGGGAAGGAGACAATGAGCAGTTCTTC.

This chain links TRBV30 with TRBJ2-2, with D unclear. Deletions cut 7 bases from V and 4 bases from J, with 19 bases between. This CDR3 has 15 residues. CDR1 GTSNPN and CDR2 SVGIG come from the germline V gene (reference sequence). The CDR3 DNA sequence: TGTGCCTCCCGCTTCGGAAGTACCGCCACCGGGGAGCTGTTTTTT. Its protein is CASRFGSTATGELFF.

This clone was detected only a few times. V gene TRBV28 combines with J gene TRBJ1-1, with D maybe TRBD1 (5 bases). Deletions cut 8 bases from V and 4 bases from J, with 11 bases between. Germline loops: CDR1 MDHEN, CDR2 SYDVKM. The CDR3 sequence is 12 residues long. CDR3 DNA: TGTGCCAGCCAAGATAGGGGCACTGAAGCTTTCTTT. Translation gives CASQDRGTEAFF. Looking up the rest from reference TRBV28 and TRBJ1-1 gives the full variable domain: DVKVTQSSRYLVKRTGEKVFLECVQDMDHENMFWYRQDPGLGLRLIYFSYDVKMKEKGDIPEGYSVSREKKERFSLILESASTNQTSMYLCASQDRGTEAFFGQGTRLTVV.

This chain connects TRBV5-1 to TRBJ1-2; D possibly corresponds to TRBD1 (5 bases). The length of the CDR3 is 15 residues. The V end lost 0 bases, the J end lost 2 bases, and 11 bases lay between the germline ends. Looked up from germline, CDR1 is SGHRS and CDR2 is YFSETQ. The CDR3 nucleotides read TGCGCCAGCAGCTTGGAAGGACACGAGAACTATGGCTACACCTTC. It codes for CASSLEGHENYGYTF.

The chain carries TRBV6-5 and TRBJ1-1, with TRBD1 matching over 10 bases. This CDR3 has 15 residues. After removal of 4 bases from V and 6 bases from J, the junction contained 8 bases not matched to a gene. Germline-derived CDR1 and CDR2 are MNHEY and SVGAGI. The chain's CDR3 is CASSSPGQGPPEAFF. DNA for the CDR3: TGTGCCAGCAGTTCCCCGGGACAGGGGCCCCCTGAAGCTTTCTTT.

This clone was picked up one time. This chain uses TRBV19 with TRBJ2-7; unclear D gene. Germline assignment: CDR1 LNHDA and CDR2 SQIVND (reference sequence). This CDR3 region has 15 residues. V was shortened by 4 bases and J by 0 bases, with 13 bases between the two germline ends. CDR3 loop: CASSSPDRFSYEQYF. The CDR3, as DNA: TGTGCCAGTAGTAGCCCGGACCGCTTCTCCTACGAGCAGTACTTC. Combining the CDR3 with reference TRBV19 and TRBJ2-7 gives the whole variable domain DGGITQSPKYLFRKEGQNVTLSCEQNLNHDAMYWYRQDPGQGLRLIYYSQIVNDFQKGDIAEGYSVSREKKESFPLTVTSAQKNPTAFYLCASSSPDRFSYEQYFGPGTRLTVT.

The V and J genes are TRBV7-2 and TRBJ2-1; D is possibly TRBD1 (5 bases). CDR3 length: 13 residues. Trimming removed 5 bases from V and 4 bases from J, with 9 bases in between. Germline values: CDR1 SGHTA, CDR2 FQGNSA. DNA of the CDR3: TGTGCCAGCAGCGTCGACAGTTACAATGAGCAGTTCTTC. It codes for CASSVDSYNEQFF.

The J gene is TRBJ2-3, the V gene TRBV5-1, with TRBD1 matching over 7 bases. The CDR3 spans 14 residues. Germline V gives CDR1 SGHRS, CDR2 YFSETQ. J was trimmed by 4 bases and V by 0 bases; bases with no gene match: 2. The CDR3 DNA is TGCGCCAGCAGCTTGGAGGGGGCCTCAGATACGCAGTATTTT. Residues: CASSLEGASDTQYF. Full variable domain (outside the CDR3, taken from reference TRBV5-1 and TRBJ2-3): KAGVTQTPRYLIKTRGQQVTLSCSPISGHRSVSWYQQTPGQGLQFLFEYFSETQRNKGNFPGRFSGRQFSNSRSEMNVSTLELGDSALYLCASSLEGASDTQYFGPGTRLTVL.

The V gene is TRBV7-3, the J gene TRBJ1-1; D is ambiguous. Trimming stripped 5 bases from V and 0 bases from J, with 10 bases between. The CDR3 has 14 residues. In germline, CDR1 is SGHTA, CDR2 FQGTGA. The CDR3 reads CASSIDTMNTEAFF. The DNA of the CDR3 is TGTGCCAGCAGCATAGACACGATGAACACTGAAGCTTTCTTT. Supplemented by reference TRBV7-3 and TRBJ1-1, the full variable domain reads GAGVSQTPSNKVTEKGKYVELRCDPISGHTALYWYRQSLGQGPEFLIYFQGTGAADDSGLPNDRFFAVRPEGSVSTLKIQRTERGDSAVYLCASSIDTMNTEAFFGQGTRLTVV.

The chain links TRBV2 to TRBJ1-5; TRBD1 is a possible D gene (6 bases). Germline V lookup: CDR1 SNHLY, CDR2 FYNNEI. CDR3 length equals 17 residues. Trimming took 6 bases from V and 0 from J, leaving 18 bases between them. CDR3 bases: TGTGCCAGCAGCCATGTGGGGGCGCGATATAGCAATCAGCCCCAGCATTTT. This gives the protein CASSHVGARYSNQPQHF.

The gene calls are TRBV7-2 and TRBJ1-1; D is unclear. CDR1 SGHTA and CDR2 FQGNSA come from the germline V gene. Trimming took off 5 bases at V and 6 bases at J, with 19 bases between the two ends. The CDR3 covers 15 residues. The CDR3 protein is CASSRLALSAAEAFF. DNA for the CDR3: TGTGCCAGCAGCCGACTAGCCCTTTCAGCGGCTGAAGCTTTCTTT. Drawing the rest from reference TRBV7-2 and TRBJ1-1, the complete variable domain is GAGVSQSPSNKVTEKGKDVELRCDPISGHTALYWYRQSLGQGLEFLIYFQGNSAPDKSGLPSDRFSAERTGGSVSTLTIQRTQQEDSAVYLCASSRLALSAAEAFFGQGTRLTVV.

The chain has TRBV6-6 and TRBJ1-2; D may be TRBD1 (6 bases). CDR3 length: 15 amino acids. V was clipped by 5 bases and J by 4 bases, with 17 bases between them. The germline gives CDR1 MNHNY, CDR2 SVGAGI (reference sequence). CDR3 amino acids: CASSQGASGAYGYTF. The CDR3 bases are TGTGCCAGCAGTCAAGGGGCGTCAGGGGCCTATGGCTACACCTTC.

The V and J genes are TRBV19 and TRBJ2-3; D might be TRBD1 or TRBD2, each matching 6 bases. V lost 6 bases and J lost 1, with 14 bases in between. The CDR3 totals 15 residues. The germline CDR1 and CDR2 sequences are LNHDA and SQIVND (reference sequence). In nucleotides, the CDR3 is TGTGCCAGTAGCAACCCGGGGGCCGGCACAGATACGCAGTATTTT. It is translated as CASSNPGAGTDTQYF.

CDR3 coding DNA: TGTGCCAGCAGACCCGAAACAGGGGGCCCGGGTCAGCCCCAGCATTTT. Translation gives CASRPETGGPGQPQHF. The chain couples TRBV5-5 to TRBJ1-5; 9 bases agree with TRBD1. This CDR3 is 16 amino acids long. V was clipped by 5 bases and J by 6 bases; unmatched bases: 12. Germline loops: CDR1 SGHKS, CDR2 YYEKEE (reference sequence).

The V call is TRBV4-2, the J call TRBJ2-1; 11 bases align to TRBD2. After removal of 4 bases from V and 4 bases from J, the junction contained 9 bases not matched to a gene. This CDR3 has 17 residues. Germline V gives CDR1 LGHNA, CDR2 YNFKEQ. This CDR3 reads CASSPYSGTSGYNEQFF. In nucleotides, the CDR3 is TGTGCCAGCAGCCCCTATTCCGGGACTAGCGGTTACAATGAGCAGTTCTTC.

The J gene is TRBJ1-2, the V gene TRBV7-9; D gene unclear. Germline V lookup: CDR1 SEHNR, CDR2 FQNEAQ (reference sequence). The CDR3 is made up of 14 amino acids. Trimming left V 5 bases short and J 3 bases short, with 13 bases between. The CDR3 DNA follows: TGTGCCAGCAGCCCCTCTGGCAGTGACTATGGCTACACCTTC. Amino acids: CASSPSGSDYGYTF.

The rearrangement joins TRBV4-2 to TRBJ2-3, with a tentative D call TRBD2 (5 bases). V was cut by 2 bases and J by 2 bases, with 17 bases left in between. CDR3 size: 17 residues. Germline CDR1 is LGHNA and CDR2 is YNFKEQ. The CDR3 here is CASSQKLAGSLTDTQYF. In DNA, the CDR3 is TGTGCCAGCAGCCAAAAGTTGGCGGGTTCGCTCACAGATACGCAGTATTTT.